Shown below are 5 T cell receptor beta chains from a single sample sequenced in a study of blood T cell repertoires in COVID-19. TCRdb's copy holds only in-frame clones and misses some; the assay was immunoSEQ multiplex PCR. The table lists approximately 50,000 clones, 70% to 80% of them singletons. Sequencing input: peripheral blood. The receptors were gathered from a man in his 70s with acute or convalescent COVID-19.

The chain recombines TRBV3-1 (or the pseudogene TRBV3-2) with TRBJ2-3, with 7 bases identical to TRBD2. Trimming cost V 4 bases and J 7 bases; bases outside gene matches: 11. The CDR3 is 15 residues long. Per germline, CDR1 LGHDT and CDR2 YNNKEL (reference sequence). CDR3 nucleotide sequence: TGTGCCAGCAGCCCAGACATACTAGCGACAAATACGCAGTATTTT. Translated, it gives CASSPDILATNTQYF.

The rearrangement joins TRBV28 to TRBJ2-7, with 8 bases lining up with TRBD1. Losses at the gene ends were 5 bases for V and 9 bases for J; bases not matched to a gene: 15. CDR3 length equals 15 residues. Per germline, CDR1 MDHEN and CDR2 SYDVKM. The CDR3 sequence: CASSPPGGQGRGQYF. The CDR3 DNA sequence: TGTGCCAGCAGTCCCCCCGGCGGACAGGGTCGTGGGCAGTACTTC.

Within the sample, this clone is large. This chain joins TRBV11-2 and TRBJ2-5, with D possibly matching TRBD1 (6 bases). V was trimmed by 5 bases and J by 4 bases, leaving 20 bases between them. CDR3 length equals 16 residues. Germline V gene data show CDR1 as SGHAT and CDR2 as FQNNGV. The CDR3 region is CASSPSGTPSRETQYF. The CDR3 coding sequence is TGTGCCAGCAGCCCCTCCGGGACACCTTCCCGAGAGACCCAGTACTTC. Variable domain in full (rest from reference TRBV11-2 and TRBJ2-5): EAGVAQSPRYKIIEKRQSVAFWCNPISGHATLYWYQQILGQGPKLLIQFQNNGVVDDSQLPKDRFSAERLKGVDSTLKIQPAKLEDSAVYLCASSPSGTPSRETQYFGPGTRLLVL.

V usage is TRBV15 and J usage is TRBJ2-3, with 14 positions matching TRBD2. Germline V gene data show CDR1 as LNHNV and CDR2 as YYDKDF (reference sequence). The CDR3 runs to 16 residues. J gave up 3 bases and V 5 bases, and 4 bases lay outside the gene matches. The CDR3 coding sequence is TGTGCCACCAGCGGAGGACTAGCGGGGGGAACAGATACGCAGTATTTT. It codes for CATSGGLAGGTDTQYF.

This clone has a count of ten or more. V is TRBV6-5 and J is TRBJ1-3, with D unclear. The CDR3 sequence is 13 residues long. Germline CDR1 MNHEY, CDR2 SVGAGI. Trimming pared 4 bases from V and 3 bases from J, leaving 7 bases between. The CDR3 DNA is TGTGCCAGCAGTTCGAACGGTGGAAACACCATATATTTT. Its protein is CASSSNGGNTIYF.